The 20 T cell receptor beta chains in this list originate from one sample, sequenced in a study of kidney transplant recipient with SARS-CoV-2 infection (dated by TCRdb to the early 2020s). Sequenced on an Illumina MiSeq. TCRdb applied fastp at Q25 and MiXCR to the public reads, then kept only in-frame beta chains. A single entry per CDR3 protein holds the most common genes and DNA from its merged rows. A total of roughly 250,000 distinct CDR3 sequences appear in this sample, around 26% of them only once. The ten most abundant clones make up 6% to 8.5% of the sample. In the paper's terms, the time point label means: pre-pandemic baseline sample and day 111 after first positive SARS-CoV-2 test. The sequenced sample was a blood sample, obtained at baseline and on roughly day 110 from a kidney transplant recipient. The receptors come from a male patient in his 30s who had COVID-19 and was a kidney transplant recipient. After a transplant, certain T cells may trace back to the graft donor.

This clonotype was detected ten times or more. The chain joins TRBV7-9 to TRBJ2-3; no clear D. This CDR3 spans 13 amino acids. CDR1 is SEHNR and CDR2 is FQNEAQ in the germline V gene (reference sequence). V was cut by 1 base and J by 6 bases, with 8 bases left in between. This CDR3 reads CASSLVLGDTQYF. The CDR3 DNA is TGTGCCAGCAGCTTAGTGTTGGGGGATACGCAGTATTTT. The full variable domain, in which reference TRBV7-9 and TRBJ2-3 provide the parts outside the CDR3, is DTGVSQNPRHKITKRGQNVTFRCDPISEHNRLYWYRQTLGQGPEFLTYFQNEAQLEKSRLLSDRFSAERPKGSFSTLEIQRTEQGDSAMYLCASSLVLGDTQYFGPGTRLTVL.

In this sample, this clonotype turned up many times. This chain joins TRBV28 and TRBJ2-5; a weak D match, TRBD2 (6 bases). V shed 1 base and J shed 2 bases, with 8 bases lying between them. This CDR3 region has 14 residues. Germline V gene data show CDR1 as MDHEN and CDR2 as SYDVKM. CDR3: CASSLLAEQETQYF. The CDR3 region has the DNA TGTGCCAGCAGTTTATTAGCGGAGCAAGAGACCCAGTACTTC.

Concerning this clonotype: Just one base apart from a much larger clone, this may be a read error. V and J are TRBV2 and TRBJ2-1; 7 nucleotides agree with TRBD1. The CDR3 has 17 amino acids. Germline CDR1 SNHLY, CDR2 FYNNEI. CDR3 protein: CAGSESVLQGAYNEQFF. Written as DNA, the CDR3 is TGTGCCGGCAGTGAAAGTGTTCTGCAGGGGGCCTACAATGAGCAGTTCTTC.

This clonotype was seen only a few times. At one boundary the junction diverges from the germline segment, which might be a read error. The genes are TRBV10-3 and TRBJ1-1; D gene uncertain. Germline V gene data show CDR1 as ENHRY and CDR2 as SYGVKD. The CDR3 extends over 12 amino acids. CDR3 bases: TGTGCCATCAGGGATGGTCACCCTGACGCTTTCTTT. It codes for CAIRDGHPDAFF.

The chain couples TRBV12-3 or TRBV12-4 to TRBJ2-3; 8 bases map to TRBD1. This CDR3 is 19 amino acids long. V dropped 8 bases and J dropped 4; count of bases not matched to a gene: 23. Here the CDR3 reads CASFGHGQGVHWDADTQYF. CDR3 nucleotide sequence: TGTGCCAGCTTCGGCCATGGACAGGGTGTCCATTGGGACGCAGATACGCAGTATTTT.

A note on this clonotype: A read error is possible here, since a much larger clone lies one base away. No conserved phenylalanine or tryptophan is present at the end of the CDR3, so a read error is the likely explanation. This rearrangement joins TRBV3-1 to TRBJ1-2; unclear D gene. The length of the CDR3 is 17 residues. Germline CDR1 reads LGHDT; CDR2 reads YNNKEL (reference sequence). V was cut by 5 bases and J by 4 bases, with 23 bases left in between. The chain's CDR3 is CASSNSFTLRKTYGYTL. CDR3 coding DNA: TGTGCCAGCAGCAATTCGTTCACCCTTCGAAAGACCTATGGCTACACCCTC.

To note about this clonotype: A much larger clone differs from this one at a single base, so this may be a read error. This rearrangement joins TRBV5-1 to TRBJ2-5; D gene ambiguous. Per the germline V gene, CDR1 is SGHRS and CDR2 is YFSETQ. V lost 0 bases, J lost 1 base, and 13 bases lay in between. The CDR3 is 16 residues long. The CDR3 is CASSLGGKARQETQYF. In DNA, the CDR3 is TGCGCCAGCAGCTTGGGTGGGAAGGCTCGCCAAGAGACCCAGTACTTC. Variable domain in full (rest from reference TRBV5-1 and TRBJ2-5): KAGVTQTPRYLIKTRGQQVTLSCSPISGHRSVSWYQQTPGQGLQFLFEYFSETQRNKGNFPGRFSGRQFSNSRSEMNVSTLELGDSALYLCASSLGGKARQETQYFGPGTRLLVL.

The chain carries TRBV19 and TRBJ1-2; D is perhaps TRBD1 (5 bases). CDR3 length equals 17 residues. The germline V gene has CDR1 LNHDA and CDR2 SQIVND (reference sequence). Trimming cost V 5 bases and J 4 bases, with 23 bases left between them. CDR3 region: CASSGLWTNRRTYGYTF. CDR3 bases: TGTGCCAGTAGTGGGCTATGGACAAATCGAAGGACCTATGGCTACACCTTC.

The gene calls are TRBV6-5 and TRBJ2-1, with 9 bases identical to TRBD1. Germline CDR1 MNHEY, CDR2 SVGAGI. Trimming removed 10 bases from V and 13 bases from J; junction bases left unmatched: 17. CDR3 size: 14 residues. The CDR3 region has the DNA TGTGCCACCGTTACAGGGGGCTCGGGAGTAGAACAGTTCTTC. It encodes CATVTGGSGVEQFF.

A note on this clonotype: This may be a read error: a much more frequent sequence differs by one nucleotide. The genes are TRBV30 and TRBJ1-5; D is perhaps TRBD1 (6 bases). The CDR3 totals 13 residues. V was pared by 1 base and J by 5 bases, with 9 bases between. Germline V gene sequence: CDR1 GTSNPN, CDR2 SVGIG (reference sequence). The CDR3 protein is CAWSEGGYQPQHF. CDR3 in DNA: TGTGCCTGGAGTGAGGGGGGCTATCAGCCCCAGCATTTT.

To note about this clonotype: A much larger clone differs by one base, so this may be a read error. The rearrangement joins TRBV27 to TRBJ1-6; no reliable D call. Germline CDR1 and CDR2: MNHEY and SMNVEV (reference sequence). The CDR3 is 15 residues long. This CDR3 reads CASSLSDRYNSPLYF. Here the CDR3 DNA reads TGTGCCAGCAGTTTATCCGACCGGTATAATTCACCCCTCTACTTT.

As to this clonotype: Possible read error: a much larger clone is one base away. This sequence joins TRBV5-1 and TRBJ2-7, with 7 bases identical to TRBD2. Germline V gene data show CDR1 as SGHRS and CDR2 as YFSETQ. The CDR3 spans 14 residues. The CDR3 DNA sequence: TGCGCCGGCAGCGTCAGCGGGACCACCTACGAGCAGTACTTC. Protein: CAGSVSGTTYEQYF.

This clonotype was detected only a few times. V and J are TRBV7-7 and TRBJ1-2; D remains ambiguous. This CDR3 is 17 amino acids long. V lost 5 bases and J 4 bases, leaving 23 bases between the germline ends. Germline V gene data show CDR1 as SSHAT and CDR2 as FNYEAQ (reference sequence). CDR3 loop: CASSANDKCRKTYGYTF. The CDR3 DNA reads TGTGCCAGCAGCGCGAATGATAAGTGCCGAAAGACCTATGGCTACACCTTC.

This clonotype appeared many times. CDR3 coding DNA: TGTGCCAGTAGTTGTTACCGGACAAATCGAAAGACCTATGGCTACACCTTC. Encoded protein: CASSCYRTNRKTYGYTF. The chain is built from TRBV19 and TRBJ1-2, with a possible D match to TRBD1 (5 bases). CDR1 is LNHDA, CDR2 SQIVND, per germline (reference sequence). The V end was cut by 5 bases, the J end by 4 bases, with 23 bases between. The CDR3 runs 17 residues.

In regard to this clonotype: A much larger clonotype is one base distant, so this may be a read error. V gene TRBV5-4 combines with J gene TRBJ1-1; D gene ambiguous. In germline, CDR1 is SGHNT, CDR2 YYREEE (reference sequence). The CDR3 is made up of 12 amino acids. The CDR3: CTSSDSGPEAFF. In DNA, the CDR3 is TGTACCAGCAGCGATTCCGGTCCTGAAGCTTTCTTT.

This chain connects TRBV5-1 to TRBJ1-1; no definite D call. This CDR3 is built from 17 residues. V lost 4 bases and J 0 bases, leaving 19 bases between the germline ends. Looked up from germline, CDR1 is SGHRS and CDR2 is YFSETQ. CDR3 in DNA: TGCGCCAGCAGCCCCCTCGGGAAGGAATTAATGAACACTGAAGCTTTCTTT. It is translated as CASSPLGKELMNTEAFF.

As for this clonotype: Possible read error: a much larger clone is one base away. The V call is TRBV6-4, the J call TRBJ2-3; 7 nucleotides align to TRBD2. V was clipped by 8 bases and J by 4 bases; unmatched bases: 6. The CDR3 sequence is 13 residues long. Germline assignment: CDR1 MRHNA and CDR2 SNTAGT. CDR3 protein: CASGAGEADTQYF. In DNA, the CDR3 is TGTGCCAGCGGCGCGGGAGAGGCAGATACGCAGTATTTT.

This clonotype showed up many times. The chain joins TRBV6-5 to TRBJ2-7, with TRBD2 identical over 8 bases. V lost 2 bases and J lost 7; bases outside the gene matches: 7. The CDR3 spans 14 residues. Germline V gene lookup returns CDR1 MNHEY and CDR2 SVGAGI. CDR3 nucleotide sequence: TGTGCCAGCAGTTACGAGATGACTAGCGAAGAGCAGTACTTC. Protein product: CASSYEMTSEEQYF.

This clonotype was counted many times. The chain recombines TRBV7-2 with TRBJ2-5; TRBD1 agrees at 7 bases. Per the germline V gene, CDR1 is SGHTA and CDR2 is FQGNSA. V lost 1 base to trimming and J lost 3 bases; unmatched junction nucleotides: 2. CDR3 size: 14 residues. In DNA form, the CDR3 reads TGTGCCAGCAGCTTAGAAGGGACAGAAGAGACCCAGTACTTC. It yields the protein CASSLEGTEETQYF.

About this clonotype: A much larger clone is a single base away; this may be a read error. The CDR3 carries no conserved terminal phenylalanine or tryptophan, so it likely arises from a read error. V is TRBV5-8 and J is TRBJ1-2; D remains ambiguous. Germline-derived CDR1 and CDR2 are SGHTS and YDEGEE. The CDR3 extends over 16 amino acids. V lost 7 bases and J lost 4, with 23 bases in between. This chain's CDR3 is CASADRHPRKTYGYTL. The CDR3 nucleotides read TGTGCCAGCGCAGACCGTCATCCACGAAAGACCTATGGCTACACCCTC.